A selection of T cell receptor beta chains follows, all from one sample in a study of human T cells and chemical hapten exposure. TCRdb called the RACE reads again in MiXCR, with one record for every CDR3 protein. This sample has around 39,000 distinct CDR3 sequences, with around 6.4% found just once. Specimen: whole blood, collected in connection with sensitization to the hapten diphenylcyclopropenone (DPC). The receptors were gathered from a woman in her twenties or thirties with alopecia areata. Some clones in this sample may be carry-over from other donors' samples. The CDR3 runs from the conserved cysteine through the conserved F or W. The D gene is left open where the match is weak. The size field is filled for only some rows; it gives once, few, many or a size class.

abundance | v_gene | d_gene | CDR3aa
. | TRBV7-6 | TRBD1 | CASSWDRLEQFF
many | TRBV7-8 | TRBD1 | CASSLGGQGFGGELFF
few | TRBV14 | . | CASSWNKLTEAFF
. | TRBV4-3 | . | CASSQDWQALVPNTQYF
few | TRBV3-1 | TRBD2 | CASSRTSGGEGTQYF
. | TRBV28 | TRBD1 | CASSFGTGTRGYTF
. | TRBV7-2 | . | CASSLALVNTEAFF
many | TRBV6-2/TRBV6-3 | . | CATLNTDTQYF
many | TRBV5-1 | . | CASSLAGRSYEQYF
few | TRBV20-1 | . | CSASTGNYQPQHF
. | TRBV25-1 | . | CASSVIYEQYF
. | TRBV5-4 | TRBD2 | CTSSPRSGGNTGELFF
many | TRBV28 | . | CASSFGMGTDGYTF
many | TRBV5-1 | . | CASSLDSPTYEQYF
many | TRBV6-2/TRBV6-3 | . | CASSYSTIPEAFF
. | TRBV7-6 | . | CASSLAPAYTDTQYF